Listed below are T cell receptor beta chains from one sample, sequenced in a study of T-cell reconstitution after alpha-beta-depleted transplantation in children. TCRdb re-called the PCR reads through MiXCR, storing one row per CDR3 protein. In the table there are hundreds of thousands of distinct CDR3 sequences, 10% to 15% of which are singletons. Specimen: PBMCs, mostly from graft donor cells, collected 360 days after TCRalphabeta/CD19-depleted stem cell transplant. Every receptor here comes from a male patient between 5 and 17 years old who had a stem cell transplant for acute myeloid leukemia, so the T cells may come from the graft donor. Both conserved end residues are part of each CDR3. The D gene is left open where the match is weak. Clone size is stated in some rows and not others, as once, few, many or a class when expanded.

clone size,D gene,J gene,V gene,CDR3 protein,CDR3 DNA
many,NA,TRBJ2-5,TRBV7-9,CASSLDGIERETQYF,TGTGCCAGCAGCTTAGATGGAATAGAGCGAGAGACCCAGTACTTC
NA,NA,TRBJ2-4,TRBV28,CASSLGGAFQYF,TGTGCCAGCAGTTTAGGCGGGGCTTTTCAGTACTTC
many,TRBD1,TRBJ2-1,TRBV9,CASSVYRGSEQFF,TGTGCCAGCAGCGTTTACAGGGGGTCTGAGCAGTTCTTC
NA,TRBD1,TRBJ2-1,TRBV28,CASKGRGPGQGYNEQFF,TGTGCCAGCAAGGGGAGGGGACCGGGACAGGGGTACAATGAGCAGTTCTTC
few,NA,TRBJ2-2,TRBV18,CASSPPRRDNTGELFF,TGTGCCAGCTCACCACCGAGGCGGGACAACACCGGGGAGCTGTTTTTT
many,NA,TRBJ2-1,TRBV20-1,CSARVPLGPSLYNEQFF,TGCAGTGCTAGAGTTCCCCTAGGGCCCAGCTTATACAATGAGCAGTTCTTC
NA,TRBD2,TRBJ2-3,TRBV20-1,CSASTVAGGTDTQYF,TGCAGTGCTTCCACAGTAGCGGGAGGCACAGATACGCAGTATTTT
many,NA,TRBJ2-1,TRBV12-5,CASGFLGTNEQFF,TGTGCTAGTGGTTTCCTAGGGACCAATGAGCAGTTCTTC
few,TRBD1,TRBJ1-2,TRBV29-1,CSVDQMGQRYGYTF,TGCAGCGTTGATCAGATGGGACAGCGCTATGGCTACACCTTC
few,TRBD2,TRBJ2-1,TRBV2,CASRILAGVNNEQFF,TGTGCCAGCAGAATTCTAGCGGGGGTCAACAATGAGCAGTTCTTC
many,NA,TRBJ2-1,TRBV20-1,CSAYTDNYNEQFF,TGCAGTGCCTACACGGACAACTACAATGAGCAGTTCTTC
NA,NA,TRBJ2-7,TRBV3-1,CASSQLVFAGFYEQYF,TGTGCCAGCAGCCAATTAGTATTCGCAGGCTTTTACGAGCAGTACTTC
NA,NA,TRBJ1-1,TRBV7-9,CASSLRTPNTEAFF,TGTGCCAGCAGCTTACGGACACCGAACACTGAAGCTTTCTTT
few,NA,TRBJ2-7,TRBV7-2,CASSLVTISDYEQYF,TGTGCCAGCAGCTTAGTGACTATCAGCGACTACGAGCAGTACTTC
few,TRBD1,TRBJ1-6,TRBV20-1,CSARSRGLRNSPLHF,TGCAGTGCTAGGTCCAGGGGGCTTAGGAATTCACCCCTCCACTTT
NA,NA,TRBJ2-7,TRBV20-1,CSASAGFLDEQYF,TGCAGTGCTAGCGCGGGATTCCTGGACGAGCAGTACTTC
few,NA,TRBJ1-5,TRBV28,CASSSPGAHQPQHF,TGTGCCAGCAGTTCGCCGGGGGCTCATCAGCCCCAGCATTTT
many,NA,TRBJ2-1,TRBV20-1,CSVPNPVGNEQFF,TGCAGTGTCCCGAACCCCGTGGGCAATGAGCAGTTCTTC
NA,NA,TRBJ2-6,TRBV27,CASSFRGTTGANVLTF,TGTGCCAGCAGTTTTCGAGGTACCACTGGGGCCAACGTCCTGACTTTC
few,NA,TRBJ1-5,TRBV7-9,CASSLANQPQHF,TGTGCCAGCAGCTTAGCCAATCAGCCCCAGCATTTT
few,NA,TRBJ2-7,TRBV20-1,CSARVPGTRFTEQYF,TGCAGTGCTAGAGTTCCCGGGACCCGGTTTACCGAGCAGTACTTC
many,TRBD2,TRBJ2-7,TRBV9,CASSTSGRLYEQYF,TGTGCCAGCAGCACTAGCGGGAGGCTCTACGAGCAGTACTTC
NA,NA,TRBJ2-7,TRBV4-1,CASSLYRVSYEQYF,TGCGCCAGCAGCCTATACAGGGTCTCCTACGAGCAGTACTTC
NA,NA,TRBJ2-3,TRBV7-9,CASLNTGTLTDTQYF,TGTGCCAGCCTAAATACCGGGACTCTCACAGATACGCAGTATTTT
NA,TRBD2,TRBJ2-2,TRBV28,CASSLGRGAGELFF,TGTGCCAGCAGTTTGGGGAGGGGAGCCGGGGAGCTGTTTTTT
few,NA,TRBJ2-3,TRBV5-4,CASSLGAVPSTDTQYF,TGTGCCAGCAGCTTAGGAGCGGTCCCTAGCACAGATACGCAGTATTTT
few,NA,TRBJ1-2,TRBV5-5,CASSFFASEWNYRYTF,TGTGCCAGCAGCTTTTTCGCCTCCGAATGGAACTATCGCTACACCTTC
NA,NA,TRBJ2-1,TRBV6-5,CASSYLRVGEQFF,TGTGCCAGCAGTTACCTCAGGGTCGGTGAGCAGTTCTTC
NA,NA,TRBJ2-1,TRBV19,CASSPLSSWRSNEQFF,TGTGCCAGTAGTCCTTTGTCTAGCTGGAGATCCAATGAGCAGTTCTTC
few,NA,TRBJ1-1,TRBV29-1,CSVAELTGNTEAFF,TGCAGCGTCGCGGAATTGACAGGGAACACTGAAGCTTTCTTT
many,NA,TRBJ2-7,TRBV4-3,CASSQGKAQHYEQYF,TGCGCCAGCAGCCAAGGCAAGGCGCAGCACTACGAGCAGTACTTC
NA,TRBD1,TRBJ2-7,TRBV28,CASSWDLLDRGPNEQYF,TGTGCCAGCAGTTGGGACCTATTGGACAGGGGTCCCAACGAGCAGTACTTC
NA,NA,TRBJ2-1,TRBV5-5,CASSFRTGERQFF,TGTGCCAGCAGCTTCCGGACTGGGGAGCGGCAGTTCTTC
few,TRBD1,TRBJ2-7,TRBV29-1,CSAYRGRPYEQYF,TGCAGCGCTTACAGGGGGCGTCCCTACGAGCAGTACTTC
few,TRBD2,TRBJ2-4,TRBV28,CASRLAGADIQYF,TGTGCCAGCAGACTAGCGGGAGCCGACATTCAGTACTTC
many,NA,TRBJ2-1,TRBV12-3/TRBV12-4,CASARVGNEQFF,TGTGCCAGCGCCCGGGTGGGCAATGAGCAGTTCTTC
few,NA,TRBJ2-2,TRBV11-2,CASSLEWGGGTGELFF,TGTGCCAGCAGCTTAGAATGGGGAGGCGGTACCGGGGAGCTGTTTTTT
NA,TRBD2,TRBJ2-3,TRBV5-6,CASSPWTSGLPDTQYF,TGTGCCAGCAGCCCCTGGACTAGCGGGCTTCCTGATACGCAGTATTTT
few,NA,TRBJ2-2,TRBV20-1,CSAMGQGNTGELFF,TGCAGTGCTATGGGTCAGGGAAACACCGGGGAGCTGTTTTTT
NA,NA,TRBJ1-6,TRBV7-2,CASSPTSTAYSPLHF,TGTGCCAGCAGCCCCACGAGCACAGCTTATTCACCCCTCCACTTT
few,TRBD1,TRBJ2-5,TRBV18,CATRDRGNETQYF,TGTGCCACCCGCGACAGGGGGAACGAGACCCAGTACTTC
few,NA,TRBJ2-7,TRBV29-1,CSVGDTVENEQYF,TGCAGCGTGGGGGACACCGTCGAAAACGAGCAGTACTTC
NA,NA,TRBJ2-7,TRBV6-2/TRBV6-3,CASSYPTSTYEQYF,TGTGCCAGCAGTTACCCGACATCTACCTACGAGCAGTACTTC
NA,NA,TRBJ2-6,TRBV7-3,CASSLTGPGANVLTF,TGTGCCAGCAGCTTAACAGGGCCTGGGGCCAACGTCCTGACTTTC
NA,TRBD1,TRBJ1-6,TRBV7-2,CASSSRDSVNSPLHF,TGTGCCAGCAGCTCCCGGGACAGCGTCAATTCACCCCTCCACTTT
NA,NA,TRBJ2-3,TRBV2,CASSGVVNTQYF,TGTGCCAGCAGTGGTGTTGTGAATACGCAGTATTTT
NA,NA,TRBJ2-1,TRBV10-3,CAILRGERNEQFF,TGTGCCATCCTTAGGGGGGAGAGGAATGAGCAGTTCTTC
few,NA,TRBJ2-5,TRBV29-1,CSVEKGGGPGGTQYF,TGCAGCGTTGAAAAAGGGGGTGGCCCCGGAGGGACCCAGTACTTC
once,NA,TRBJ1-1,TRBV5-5,CASLISTVNTEAFF,TGTGCCAGCCTTATATCGACGGTGAACACTGAAGCTTTCTTT
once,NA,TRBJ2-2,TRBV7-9,CASSPRLITGELFF,TGTGCCAGCAGCCCCCGGCTGATCACCGGGGAGCTGTTTTTT